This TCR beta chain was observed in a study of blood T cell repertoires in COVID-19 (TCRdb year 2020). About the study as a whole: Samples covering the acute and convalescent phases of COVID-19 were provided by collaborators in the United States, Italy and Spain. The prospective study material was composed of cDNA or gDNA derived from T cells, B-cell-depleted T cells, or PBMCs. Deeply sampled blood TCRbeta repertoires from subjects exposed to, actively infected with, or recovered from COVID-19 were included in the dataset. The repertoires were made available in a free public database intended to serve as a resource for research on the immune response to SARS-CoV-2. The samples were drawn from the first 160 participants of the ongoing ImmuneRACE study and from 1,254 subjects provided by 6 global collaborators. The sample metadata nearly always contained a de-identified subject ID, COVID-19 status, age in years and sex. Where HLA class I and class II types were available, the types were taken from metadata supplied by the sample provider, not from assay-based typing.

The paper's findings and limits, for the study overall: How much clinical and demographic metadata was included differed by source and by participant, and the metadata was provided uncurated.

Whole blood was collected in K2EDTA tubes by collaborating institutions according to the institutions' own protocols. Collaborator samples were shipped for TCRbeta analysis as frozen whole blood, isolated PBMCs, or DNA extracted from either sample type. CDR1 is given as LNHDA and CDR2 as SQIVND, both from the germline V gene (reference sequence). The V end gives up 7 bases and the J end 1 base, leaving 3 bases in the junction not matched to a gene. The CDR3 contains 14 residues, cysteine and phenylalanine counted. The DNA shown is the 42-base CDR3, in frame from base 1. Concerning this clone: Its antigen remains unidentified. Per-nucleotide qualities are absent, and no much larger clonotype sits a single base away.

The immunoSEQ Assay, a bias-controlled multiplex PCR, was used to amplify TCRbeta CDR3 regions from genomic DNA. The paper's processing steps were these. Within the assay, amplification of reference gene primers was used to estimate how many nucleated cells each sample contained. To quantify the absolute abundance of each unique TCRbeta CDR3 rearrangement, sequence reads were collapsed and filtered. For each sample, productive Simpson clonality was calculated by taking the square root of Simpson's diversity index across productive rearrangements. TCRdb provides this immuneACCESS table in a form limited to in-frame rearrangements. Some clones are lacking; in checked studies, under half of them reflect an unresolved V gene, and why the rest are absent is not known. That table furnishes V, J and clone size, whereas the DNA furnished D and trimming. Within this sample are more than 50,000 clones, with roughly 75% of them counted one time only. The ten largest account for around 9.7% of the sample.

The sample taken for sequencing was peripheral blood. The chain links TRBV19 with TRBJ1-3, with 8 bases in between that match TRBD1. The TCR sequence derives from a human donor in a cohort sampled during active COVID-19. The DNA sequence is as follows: TGTGCCAGTAAGGACAGGGTTTCTGGAAACACCATATATTTT. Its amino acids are CASKDRVSGNTIYF.